Listed below are T cell receptor beta chains from one sample, sequenced in a study of blood T cell repertoires in COVID-19. The assay was immunoSEQ multiplex PCR, and TCRdb's table has in-frame clones only and misses some. The sample contains roughly 240,000 clones, over 75% of which appear only once. Source material: PBMCs or T cells enriched from blood (not recorded which). The receptors come from a woman in her 50s with acute COVID-19. The CDR3 runs from the conserved cysteine through the conserved F or W. Fields, in order: J gene, D gene, V gene, CDR3 length, clone size, CDR3 DNA, CDR3 protein. The D gene is left open where the match is weak. The size field is filled for only some rows; it gives once, few, many or a size class.

TRBJ1-4,TRBD1,TRBV12-3/TRBV12-4,13,.,TGTGCCAGCAGGGACAGGGTTAATGAAAAACTGTTTTTT,CASRDRVNEKLFF
TRBJ2-3,TRBD2,TRBV3-1/TRBV3-2,17,.,TGTGCCAGCAGCCAGGTACTAGCGGGGGGGCCAACAGATACGCAGTATTTT,CASSQVLAGGPTDTQYF
TRBJ1-3,.,TRBV29-1,11,.,TGCAGCGTCCCCCCAGGAAACACCATATATTTT,CSVPPGNTIYF
TRBJ1-1,TRBD1,TRBV7-2,13,.,TGTGCCACAGGAAAACAGGGGGACACTGAAGCTTTCTTT,CATGKQGDTEAFF
TRBJ2-1,TRBD2,TRBV10-2,16,.,TGCGCCAGCAGTGAAATAGCGGGGGGGAATTACAATGAGCAGTTCTTC,CASSEIAGGNYNEQFF
TRBJ1-2,.,TRBV19,16,.,TGTGCCAGTAGTATAGATCTTGAGGCGGCTAACTATGGCTACACCTTC,CASSIDLEAANYGYTF
TRBJ1-2,.,TRBV27,16,.,TGTGCCAGCACTAACCTGGGGGCAGCCCAAACGGGGGGCTACACCTTC,CASTNLGAAQTGGYTF
TRBJ1-4,.,TRBV11-2,15,.,TGTGCCAGCAGCTCACTCCAGGGCTTTAATGAAAAACTGTTTTTT,CASSSLQGFNEKLFF
TRBJ1-1,.,TRBV13,14,.,TGTGCCAGCAGCTTAGGTCAGGGGAACACTGAAGCTTTCTTT,CASSLGQGNTEAFF
TRBJ1-5,.,TRBV6-4,13,few,TGTGCCAGCAGTGACCGGGTGGGTCAGCCCCAGCATTTT,CASSDRVGQPQHF
TRBJ1-6,.,TRBV7-8,19,.,TGTGCCAGCAGCACGACCTTATTCGGACAGAGCTCCTATAATTCACCCCTCCACTTT,CASSTTLFGQSSYNSPLHF
TRBJ2-6,.,TRBV2,15,.,TGTGCCAGCAGTGCTTCGGGCTCTGGGGCCAACGTCCTGACTTTC,CASSASGSGANVLTF
TRBJ1-6,.,TRBV7-8,17,.,TGTGCCAGCAGCCAAATGAGCGCCAGGAGGATTGATTCACCCCTCCACTTT,CASSQMSARRIDSPLHF
TRBJ2-7,.,TRBV7-2,13,.,TGTGCCAGCAGCTTAGGAGCCTCCTACGAGCAGTACTTC,CASSLGASYEQYF
TRBJ1-3,.,TRBV5-4,16,.,TGTGCCAGCAGCCCCCGGACAGATTCAGGTGGAAACACCATATATTTT,CASSPRTDSGGNTIYF
TRBJ1-2,.,TRBV9,13,.,TGTGCCAGCAGCGACCGGGTCCTCTATGGCTACACCTTC,CASSDRVLYGYTF
TRBJ1-4,.,TRBV7-6,20,.,TGTGCCAGCAGCTTACGGGGTTTGGGGAGTGCAACTGCAACTAATGAAAAACTGTTTTTT,CASSLRGLGSATATNEKLFF
TRBJ2-2,.,TRBV18,17,.,TGTGCCAGCTCACCAATTCAAGCGGGCCCCACGACCGGGGAGCTGTTTTTT,CASSPIQAGPTTGELFF